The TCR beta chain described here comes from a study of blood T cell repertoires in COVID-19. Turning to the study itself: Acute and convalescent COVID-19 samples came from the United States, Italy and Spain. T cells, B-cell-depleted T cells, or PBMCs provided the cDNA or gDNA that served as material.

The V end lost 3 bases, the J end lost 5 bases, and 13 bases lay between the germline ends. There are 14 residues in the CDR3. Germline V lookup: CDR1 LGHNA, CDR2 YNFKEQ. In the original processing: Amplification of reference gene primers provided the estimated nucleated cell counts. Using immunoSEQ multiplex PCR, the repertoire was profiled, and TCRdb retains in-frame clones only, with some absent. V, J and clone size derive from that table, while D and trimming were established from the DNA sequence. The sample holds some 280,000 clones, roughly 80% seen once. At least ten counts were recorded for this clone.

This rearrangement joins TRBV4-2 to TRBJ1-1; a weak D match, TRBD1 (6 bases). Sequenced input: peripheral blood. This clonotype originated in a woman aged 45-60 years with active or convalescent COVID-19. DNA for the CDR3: TGTGCCAGCAGCCACCAGGGGATCGTGACTGAAGCTTTCTTT. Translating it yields CASSHQGIVTEAFF.